The 9 T cell receptor beta chains reported below all come from one sample, sequenced in a study of blood T cell repertoires in COVID-19. Measured with immunoSEQ multiplex PCR; TCRdb has only the in-frame clones, and not every one. The sample shows hundreds of thousands of clones, roughly 90% of them seen only once. The sample was peripheral blood. Every receptor here comes from a woman in her twenties or thirties with acute or convalescent COVID-19.

The V call is TRBV19, the J call TRBJ2-1; 8 bases fit TRBD2. CDR3 length: 16 residues. V was pared by 5 bases and J by 0 bases, with 6 bases of the junction left unmatched. Germline CDR1 and CDR2: LNHDA and SQIVND (reference sequence). CDR3 residues: CASSYTGGSSYNEQFF. CDR3 nucleotides: TGTGCCAGTAGTTATACGGGAGGGAGCTCCTACAATGAGCAGTTCTTC.

Concerning this clone itself: The same CDR3 arises from other DNA sequences in this sample as well. The chain joins TRBV7-3 to TRBJ1-1, with D tentatively TRBD1 (6 bases). The germline V and J ends were trimmed by 4 bases and 5 bases, with 11 bases remaining between them. Looked up from germline, CDR1 is SGHTA and CDR2 is FQGTGA. This CDR3 contains 13 residues. CDR3 nucleotides: TGTGCCAGCAGCTCACAGGGTCGAACTGAAGCTTTCTTT. This sequence encodes CASSSQGRTEAFF.

The chain carries TRBV4-2 and TRBJ2-1, with TRBD2 as a possible D gene (6 bases). The V end was cut by 4 bases, the J end by 7 bases, with 20 bases between. This CDR3 spans 16 amino acids. Germline-derived CDR1 and CDR2 are LGHNA and YNFKEQ. The CDR3 DNA is TGTGCCAGCAGCCCTCCGGTGGGAGCCGCGGGAAATGAGCAGTTCTTC. It is translated as CASSPPVGAAGNEQFF.

A few counts support this clone. This chain links TRBV2 with TRBJ2-7; D is unclear. CDR3 size: 14 residues. Germline V CDR1 and CDR2: SNHLY, FYNNEI. The germline V and J ends were trimmed by 3 bases and 2 bases, with 11 bases remaining between them. Written as DNA, the CDR3 is TGTGCCAGCAGTGAGGTCCCCCGGGCCTACGAGCAGTACTTC. Its protein is CASSEVPRAYEQYF.

In the case of this clone: The sample has other DNA sequences that encode this CDR3 too. V is TRBV19 and J is TRBJ2-2; no firm D call. The CDR3 spans 12 residues. V lost 3 bases and J 4 bases, leaving 3 bases between the germline ends. CDR1 is LNHDA, CDR2 SQIVND, per germline (reference sequence). The CDR3 region has the DNA TGTGCCAGTAGTATCTCCACCGGGGAGCTGTTTTTT. Its translation is CASSISTGELFF.

The chain uses TRBV28 and TRBJ2-5; the match to TRBD2 covers 7 bases. This CDR3 has 17 amino acids. V shed 2 bases and J 1 base; nucleotides not matched to a gene: 10. In germline, CDR1 is MDHEN, CDR2 SYDVKM. This chain's CDR3 is CASSLGGVGRVQETQYF. In nucleotides, the CDR3 is TGTGCCAGCAGTTTAGGAGGGGTAGGGAGGGTCCAAGAGACCCAGTACTTC.

The chain employs TRBV24-1 and TRBJ2-2, with TRBD2 matching 7 bases. Germline assignment: CDR1 KGHDR and CDR2 SFDVKD. The CDR3 extends over 14 amino acids. V was clipped by 9 bases and J by 5 bases; unmatched bases: 8. CDR3 sequence reads: CATGTTPRTGELFF. The DNA for the CDR3 is TGTGCCACCGGGACTACCCCTCGTACCGGGGAGCTGTTTTTT.

Only one count was recorded for this clone. This chain uses TRBV7-2 with TRBJ2-7; possibly TRBD1 for D (5 bases). The CDR3 length is 15 residues. Trimming removed 5 bases from V and 2 bases from J, with 16 bases in between. Germline V gene data show CDR1 as SGHTA and CDR2 as FQGNSA. The CDR3 region is CASSLQGVRTYEQYF. The CDR3 DNA is TGTGCCAGCAGCCTCCAAGGGGTCAGGACCTACGAGCAGTACTTC.

The V and J genes are TRBV27 and TRBJ2-1, with D possibly being TRBD2 (5 bases). The length of the CDR3 is 13 residues. The germline V gene encodes CDR1 MNHEY and CDR2 SMNVEV (reference sequence). V was cut by 4 bases and J by 10 bases, with 14 bases left in between. CDR3 sequence (DNA): TGTGCCAGCAGTTCTCGAAGCGGAGAAGAGCAGTTCTTC. Amino acid sequence: CASSSRSGEEQFF.